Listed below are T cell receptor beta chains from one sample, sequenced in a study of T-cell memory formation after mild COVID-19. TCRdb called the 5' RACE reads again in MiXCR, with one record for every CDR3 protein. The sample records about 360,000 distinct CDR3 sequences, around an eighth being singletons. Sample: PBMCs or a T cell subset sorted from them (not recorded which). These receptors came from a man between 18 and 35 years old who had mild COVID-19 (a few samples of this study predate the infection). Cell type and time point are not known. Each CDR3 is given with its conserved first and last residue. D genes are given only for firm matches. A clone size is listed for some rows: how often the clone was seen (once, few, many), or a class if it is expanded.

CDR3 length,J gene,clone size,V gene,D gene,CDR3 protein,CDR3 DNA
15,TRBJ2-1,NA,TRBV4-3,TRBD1,CASSLWTGMGNEQFF,TGCGCCAGCAGCCTATGGACAGGGATGGGCAATGAGCAGTTCTTC
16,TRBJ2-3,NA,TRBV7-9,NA,CASSPRISGGVDTQYF,TGTGCCAGCAGCCCTCGTATTAGCGGAGGAGTGGATACGCAGTATTTT
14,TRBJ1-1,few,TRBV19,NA,CASSIGYVNTEAFF,TGTGCCAGTAGTATAGGGTACGTGAACACTGAAGCTTTCTTT
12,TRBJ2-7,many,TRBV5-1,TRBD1,CASRQGSYEQYF,TGCGCCAGCAGACAGGGGTCCTACGAGCAGTACTTC
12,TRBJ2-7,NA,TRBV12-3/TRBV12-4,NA,CASSSASYEQYF,TGTGCCAGCAGTTCAGCCTCCTACGAGCAGTACTTC
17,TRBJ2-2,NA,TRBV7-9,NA,CASSLGSLTLNTGELFF,TGTGCCAGCAGCTTAGGCTCTCTGACTCTCAACACCGGGGAGCTGTTTTTT
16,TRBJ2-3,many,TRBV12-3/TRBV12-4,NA,CASSLALDGVTDTQYF,TGTGCCAGCAGTTTAGCGCTGGATGGGGTAACAGATACGCAGTATTTT
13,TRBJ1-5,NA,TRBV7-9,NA,CASSSAWGQPQHF,TGTGCCAGCAGCTCGGCGTGGGGTCAGCCCCAGCATTTT
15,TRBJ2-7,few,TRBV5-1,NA,CASSLAGDPGHEQYF,TGCGCCAGCAGCTTGGCCGGGGACCCGGGGCACGAGCAGTACTTC
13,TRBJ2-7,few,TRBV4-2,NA,CASSQERAYEQYF,TGTGCCAGCAGCCAGGAGAGGGCCTACGAGCAGTACTTC
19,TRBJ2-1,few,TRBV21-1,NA,CASSKDLHTSGEEYNEQFF,TGTGCCAGCAGCAAAGATCTGCACACTAGCGGGGAAGAATACAATGAGCAGTTCTTC
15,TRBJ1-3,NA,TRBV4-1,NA,CASTGPETSGNTIYF,TGCGCCAGCACAGGGCCGGAGACCTCTGGAAACACCATATATTTT
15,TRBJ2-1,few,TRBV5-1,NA,CASSLERSSYNEQFF,TGCGCCAGCAGCTTGGAGAGGAGCTCCTACAATGAGCAGTTCTTC
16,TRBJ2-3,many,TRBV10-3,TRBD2,CAISTAATSGADTQYF,TGTGCCATCAGTACCGCCGCGACTAGCGGGGCCGATACGCAGTATTTT
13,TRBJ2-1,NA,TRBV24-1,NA,CATAQGIIDEQFF,TGTGCCACCGCGCAGGGTATCATCGATGAGCAGTTCTTC
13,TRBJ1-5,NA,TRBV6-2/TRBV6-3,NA,CASSLGGYQPQHF,TGTGCCAGCAGTTTAGGGGGTTATCAGCCCCAGCATTTT
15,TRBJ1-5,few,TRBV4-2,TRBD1,CASSQAVSGGWPQHF,TGTGCCAGCAGCCAAGCTGTTTCAGGGGGCTGGCCCCAGCATTTT
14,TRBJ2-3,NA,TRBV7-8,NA,CASSLTGPRDTQYF,TGTGCCAGCAGCTTAACAGGGCCAAGGGATACGCAGTATTTT
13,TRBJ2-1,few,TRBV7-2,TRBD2,CASSPSGSNEQFF,TGTGCCAGCAGCCCTAGCGGGAGTAATGAGCAGTTCTTC
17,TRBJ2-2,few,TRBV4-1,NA,CASSQAYRVLNTGELFF,TGCGCCAGCAGCCAAGCCTACAGGGTACTTAACACCGGGGAGCTGTTTTTT
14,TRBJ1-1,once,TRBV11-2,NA,CASSFLGSGTEAFF,TGTGCCAGCAGCTTTCTGGGGTCGGGCACTGAAGCTTTCTTT
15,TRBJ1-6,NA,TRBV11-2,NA,CASSLGPQGNSPLHF,TGTGCCAGCAGCTTAGGTCCCCAGGGGAATTCACCCCTCCACTTT
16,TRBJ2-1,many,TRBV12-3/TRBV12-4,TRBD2,CASSPFGSGGAQEQFF,TGTGCCAGCAGTCCATTCGGGAGCGGGGGGGCGCAGGAGCAGTTCTTC
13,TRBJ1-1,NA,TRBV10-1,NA,CASSEQQGAEAFF,TGCGCCAGCAGTGAGCAACAGGGAGCTGAAGCTTTCTTT
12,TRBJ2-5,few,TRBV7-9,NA,CASSLYHETQYF,TGTGCCAGCAGCTTGTACCACGAGACCCAGTACTTC
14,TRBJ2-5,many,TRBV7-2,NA,CATKASLPQETQYF,TGTGCCACCAAAGCCTCCCTACCCCAAGAGACCCAGTACTTC
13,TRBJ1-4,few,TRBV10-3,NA,CANSERTNEKLFF,TGTGCCAACTCGGAGCGGACTAATGAAAAACTGTTTTTT
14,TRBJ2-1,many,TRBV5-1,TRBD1,CASSLDRVYNEQFF,TGCGCCAGCAGCCTGGACAGGGTTTACAATGAGCAGTTCTTC
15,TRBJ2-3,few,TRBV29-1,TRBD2,CSVSTSGGATDTQYF,TGCAGCGTCTCGACTAGCGGGGGGGCCACAGATACGCAGTATTTT
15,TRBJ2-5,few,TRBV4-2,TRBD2,CASSQGGTRQETQYF,TGTGCCAGCAGCCAGGGGGGGACTAGACAAGAGACCCAGTACTTC
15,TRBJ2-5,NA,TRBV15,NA,CATSRATGVGETQYF,TGTGCCACCAGCAGAGCGACGGGGGTGGGAGAGACCCAGTACTTC
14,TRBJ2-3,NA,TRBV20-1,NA,CSASDPQRTDTQYF,TGCAGTGCAAGCGATCCACAGCGCACAGATACGCAGTATTTT